This TCR beta chain was recovered during a study of T-cell reconstitution after alpha-beta-depleted transplantation in children. Overall study findings and caveats: Some patients showed high day-60 TCRbeta diversity, which derived from surviving recipient T cells and thymic progenitors.

The V end lost 5 bases, the J end lost 4 bases, and 12 bases lay between the germline ends. The CDR3 runs to 14 residues. The germline CDR1 and CDR2 sequences are SGHRS and YFSETQ. As it was prepared, the TCRbeta library received unique molecular identifiers. MiXCR was run by TCRdb on the PCR reads, yielding one entry per CDR3 protein. The repertoire has a few hundred thousand distinct CDR3 sequences, over 40% of them found once; the top ten carry about 30%. In regard to this clonotype: Antigen specificity is unknown.

The material was PBMCs, obtained before TCRalphabeta/CD19-depleted stem cell transplant. This receptor was identified in a girl under 10 years old with aplastic anemia, due to receive a stem cell transplant. The rearrangement links TRBV5-1 to TRBJ2-2; D might be TRBD1 or TRBD2, each matching 5 bases. The CDR3 reads CASRRQRGTGELFF. As DNA, the CDR3 is TGCGCCAGCAGGAGGCAGAGGGGCACCGGGGAGCTGTTTTTT.